A single sample gave rise to the 12 T cell receptor beta chains below, sequenced in a study of blood T cell repertoires in COVID-19. Profiled with immunoSEQ multiplex PCR; TCRdb holds only in-frame clones, not every one. The sample holds 270,000 or so clones; 70% to 90% are singletons and the top ten take about 3%. Input material: peripheral blood. These receptors were taken from a woman in her thirties with active or convalescent COVID-19.

The J gene is TRBJ1-1, the V gene TRBV2; unclear D gene. V lost 10 bases to trimming and J lost 2 bases, with 14 bases between them. Germline V gene lookup returns CDR1 SNHLY and CDR2 FYNNEI. CDR3 length equals 13 residues. DNA for the CDR3: TGTGCCACCAAAGTCGACTCTAACACTGAAGCTTTCTTT. This encodes CATKVDSNTEAFF.

J is TRBJ2-5 and V is TRBV30; 10 bases fit TRBD1. Trimming took 3 bases from V and 4 from J; bases not matched to a gene: 8. The CDR3 totals 15 residues. Looked up from germline, CDR1 is GTSNPN and CDR2 is SVGIG (reference sequence). DNA for the CDR3: TGTGCCTGGAGCGCCGGACAGGGGGTAGGAGAGACCCAGTACTTC. Amino acid sequence: CAWSAGQGVGETQYF.

The sample holds one count of this clone. The chain employs TRBV6-5 and TRBJ1-2; D unresolved. The ends were cut back, 6 bases at V and 6 bases at J, with 14 bases in the middle. Per germline, CDR1 MNHEY and CDR2 SVGAGI. This CDR3 has 13 amino acids. The CDR3 here is CASSQVPSDGYTF. The DNA of the CDR3 is TGTGCCAGCAGCCAAGTTCCGTCAGATGGCTACACCTTC.

This clone was observed a single time. V is TRBV7-2 and J is TRBJ2-3; 9 bases line up with TRBD2. The CDR3 totals 17 residues. The V gene's germline CDR1 is SGHTA and CDR2 FQGNSA. Germline trimming cut 2 bases from V and 3 bases from J; bases unmatched to any gene: 9. The CDR3, as DNA: TGTGCCAGCAGCTTAAAGCGAGGCGGGGGGGCGACAGATACGCAGTATTTT. Its translation is CASSLKRGGGATDTQYF.

The V and J genes are TRBV15 and TRBJ2-7, with D possibly being TRBD1 (6 bases). Trimming stripped 0 bases from V and 6 bases from J, with 15 bases between. This CDR3 contains 15 residues. Looked up from germline, CDR1 is LNHNV and CDR2 is YYDKDF (reference sequence). Written as DNA, the CDR3 is TGTGCCACCAGCAGAGATAGTAACAGGGCCGCCGAGCAGTACTTC. Its translation is CATSRDSNRAAEQYF.

V is TRBV5-1 and J is TRBJ2-2, with 8 positions matching TRBD1. The germline CDR1 and CDR2 sequences are SGHRS and YFSETQ. The J segment lost 1 base and the V segment lost 5 bases, leaving 7 bases of the junction unmatched. The CDR3 sequence is 16 residues long. CDR3 in DNA: TGCGCCAGCAGTCCGGTGGGGACAGGGAACACCGGGGAGCTGTTTTTT. This encodes CASSPVGTGNTGELFF. The variable domain in full, completed from reference TRBV5-1 and TRBJ2-2, reads KAGVTQTPRYLIKTRGQQVTLSCSPISGHRSVSWYQQTPGQGLQFLFEYFSETQRNKGNFPGRFSGRQFSNSRSEMNVSTLELGDSALYLCASSPVGTGNTGELFFGEGSRLTVL.

The chain combines TRBV4-3 with TRBJ2-5; TRBD2 agrees at 9 bases. This CDR3 comprises 15 residues. With V trimmed by 3 bases and J by 1 base, 3 bases remained unmatched. Per germline, CDR1 LGHNA and CDR2 YSLEER. CDR3 loop: CASSQVTSGQETQYF. CDR3 bases: TGCGCCAGCAGCCAGGTGACTAGCGGCCAAGAGACCCAGTACTTC.

The genes are TRBV19 and TRBJ2-3; TRBD2 agrees at 9 bases. CDR1 is LNHDA, CDR2 SQIVND, per germline (reference sequence). V shed 9 bases and J 2 bases; nucleotides not matched to a gene: 6. The CDR3 spans 14 residues. The CDR3 loop reads CARSSGGTTDTQYF. Written as DNA, the CDR3 is TGTGCCAGATCGAGCGGGGGGACCACAGATACGCAGTATTTT.

The V call is TRBV5-1, the J call TRBJ2-3; 8 bases are a match to TRBD1. This CDR3 is 15 amino acids long. V shed 3 bases, J shed 3 bases, and the junction held 6 bases outside the gene matches. From germline, CDR1 is SGHRS and CDR2 YFSETQ. In DNA form, the CDR3 reads TGCGCCAGCAGCTGGGGCGGACAGGGAACAGATACGCAGTATTTT. It yields the protein CASSWGGQGTDTQYF. The whole variable domain, remainder taken from reference TRBV5-1 and TRBJ2-3, is KAGVTQTPRYLIKTRGQQVTLSCSPISGHRSVSWYQQTPGQGLQFLFEYFSETQRNKGNFPGRFSGRQFSNSRSEMNVSTLELGDSALYLCASSWGGQGTDTQYFGPGTRLTVL.

This chain joins TRBV27 and TRBJ1-2; 9 positions agree with TRBD1. The CDR3 spans 16 residues. With V trimmed by 0 bases and J by 0 bases, 2 bases remained unmatched. From germline, CDR1 is MNHEY and CDR2 SMNVEV (reference sequence). The CDR3 spells CASSLSQGASNYGYTF. Written as DNA, the CDR3 is TGTGCCAGCAGTTTATCACAGGGGGCGTCTAACTATGGCTACACCTTC.

The chain joins TRBV24-1 to TRBJ2-3, with a possible D match to TRBD1 (5 bases). The CDR3 extends over 13 amino acids. V was shortened by 4 bases and J by 2 bases, with 6 bases between the two germline ends. Germline assignment: CDR1 KGHDR and CDR2 SFDVKD. This CDR3 is CATSDRDTDTQYF. CDR3 DNA sequence: TGTGCCACCAGTGACAGGGACACAGATACGCAGTATTTT.

In regard to this clone: The same CDR3 also results from other DNA sequences found in this sample. The V call is TRBV7-2, the J call TRBJ2-3, with 10 nucleotides matching TRBD2. The CDR3 loop spans 16 amino acids. V trimming: 0 bases; J trimming: 3 bases; junction bases outside the gene matches: 3. Germline V gives CDR1 SGHTA, CDR2 FQGNSA. This CDR3 is CASSLAVAGGTDTQYF. The CDR3 DNA follows: TGTGCCAGCAGCTTAGCGGTAGCGGGGGGAACAGATACGCAGTATTTT.